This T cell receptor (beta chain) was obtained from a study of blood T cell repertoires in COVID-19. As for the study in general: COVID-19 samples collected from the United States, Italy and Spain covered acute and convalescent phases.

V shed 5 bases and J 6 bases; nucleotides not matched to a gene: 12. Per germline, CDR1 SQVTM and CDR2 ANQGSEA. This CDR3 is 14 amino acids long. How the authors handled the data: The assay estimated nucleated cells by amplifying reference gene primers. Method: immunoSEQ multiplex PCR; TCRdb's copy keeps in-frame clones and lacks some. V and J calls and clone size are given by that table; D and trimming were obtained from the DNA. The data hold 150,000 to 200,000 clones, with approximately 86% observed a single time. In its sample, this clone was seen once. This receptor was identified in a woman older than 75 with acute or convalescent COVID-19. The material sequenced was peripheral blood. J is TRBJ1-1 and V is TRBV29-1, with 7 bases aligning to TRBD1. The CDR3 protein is CSVQGGQTDAEAFF. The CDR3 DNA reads TGCAGCGTTCAGGGGGGACAAACGGACGCTGAAGCTTTCTTT.